This TCR beta chain was documented in a study of response to subunit inactivated influenza vaccine (dated by TCRdb to about 2018). Broadly, across the study: Deep quantitative profiling of the T cell receptor repertoire was used in the study to follow responses to a trivalent subunit inactivated influenza vaccine. What the work shows at the level of the full study, not this receptor alone: According to the authors, only a limited number of new T cells may be recruited by each seasonal influenza vaccination.

The germline V gene (reference sequence) yields SEHNR for CDR1 and FQNEAQ for CDR2. V was cut back by 4 bases and J by 3 bases, leaving a gap of 6 bases between them. Inclusive of the bounding cysteine and phenylalanine, the CDR3 is 12 residues long. Only CDR3 DNA remains: 36 bases, in frame from the first base. This clonotype was observed a handful of times. The antigen this receptor binds is unknown. This clone may be a read error of a much larger clone one base away. Library prep was done by RT-PCR. The data were produced on an Illumina HiSeq 2500. The public reads were run again by TCRdb, first through fastp at Q25 and then through MiXCR, and only productive beta chains were kept. Each record represents a unique CDR3 protein, reported with the most common genes and DNA among its rows. The sample includes around 320,000 distinct CDR3 sequences, with 20% to 25% observed a single time. The ten most abundant clones make up around 10% of the sample.

The rearrangement combines TRBV7-9 with TRBJ2-5; there is no confident call for the D gene. The clonotype was recovered from a man aged 45 to 75 who received an inactivated influenza vaccine. Donor details come from another sample of the same person, matched by shared clones. The sequencing used PBMCs from blood, collected approximately 20 months after vaccination. The sequenced DNA: TGTGCCAGCAGCTCCTACGAAGAGACCCAGTACTTC. Translated, this gives CASSSYEETQYF.